This TCR beta chain was sequenced for a study of cytomegalovirus exposure and HLA in healthy donors. From germline, CDR1 is ENHRY and CDR2 SYGVKD. The V end was cut by 4 bases, the J end by 10 bases, with 17 bases between. This CDR3 spans 14 amino acids. Researchers ran the PCR with 60 Vbeta and 13 Jbeta primers. Measured with immunoSEQ multiplex PCR; TCRdb has only the in-frame clones, and not every one. The table lists about 150,000 clones, approximately 80% of them singletons. Input material: PBMCs. This chain links TRBV10-3 with TRBJ2-1; tentatively, D is TRBD1 (6 bases). This TCR was recovered from a male donor in good health and CMV-seropositive. CDR3 nucleotide sequence: TGTGCCATCAGTGTTAGAGCTACAGGGTCGGAGCAGTTCTTC. This translates into CAISVRATGSEQFF.